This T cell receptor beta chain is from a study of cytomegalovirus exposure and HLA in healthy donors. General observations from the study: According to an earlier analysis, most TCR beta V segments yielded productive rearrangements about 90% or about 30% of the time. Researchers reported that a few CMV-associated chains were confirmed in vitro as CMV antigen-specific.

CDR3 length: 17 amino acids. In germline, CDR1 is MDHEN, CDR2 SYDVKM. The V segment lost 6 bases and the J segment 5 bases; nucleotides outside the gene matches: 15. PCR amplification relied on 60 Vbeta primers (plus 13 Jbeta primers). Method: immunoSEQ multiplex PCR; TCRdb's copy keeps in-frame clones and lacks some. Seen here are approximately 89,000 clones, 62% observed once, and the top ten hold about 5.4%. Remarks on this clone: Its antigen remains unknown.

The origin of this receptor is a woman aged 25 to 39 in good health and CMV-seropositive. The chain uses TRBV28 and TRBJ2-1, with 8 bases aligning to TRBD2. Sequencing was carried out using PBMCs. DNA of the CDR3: TGTGCCAGCAGCTTTTACCAGGGACTAGAGGTAAACAATGAGCAGTTCTTC. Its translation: CASSFYQGLEVNNEQFF.